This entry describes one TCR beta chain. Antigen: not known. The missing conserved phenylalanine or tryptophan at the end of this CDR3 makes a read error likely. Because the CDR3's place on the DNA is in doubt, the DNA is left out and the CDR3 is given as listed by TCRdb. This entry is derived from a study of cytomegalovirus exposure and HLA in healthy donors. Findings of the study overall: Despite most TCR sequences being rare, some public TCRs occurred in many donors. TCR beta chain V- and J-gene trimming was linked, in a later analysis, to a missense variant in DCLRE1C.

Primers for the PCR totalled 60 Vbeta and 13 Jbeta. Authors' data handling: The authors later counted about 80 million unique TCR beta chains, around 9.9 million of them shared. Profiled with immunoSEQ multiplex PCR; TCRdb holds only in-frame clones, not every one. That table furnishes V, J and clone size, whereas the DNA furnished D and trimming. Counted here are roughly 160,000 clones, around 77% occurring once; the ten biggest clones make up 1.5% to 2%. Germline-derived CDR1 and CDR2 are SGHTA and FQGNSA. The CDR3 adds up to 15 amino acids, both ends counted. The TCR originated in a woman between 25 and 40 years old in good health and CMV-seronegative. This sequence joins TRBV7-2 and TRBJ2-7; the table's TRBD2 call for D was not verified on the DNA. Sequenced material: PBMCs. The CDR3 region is CASSLAPGLAAREQY.